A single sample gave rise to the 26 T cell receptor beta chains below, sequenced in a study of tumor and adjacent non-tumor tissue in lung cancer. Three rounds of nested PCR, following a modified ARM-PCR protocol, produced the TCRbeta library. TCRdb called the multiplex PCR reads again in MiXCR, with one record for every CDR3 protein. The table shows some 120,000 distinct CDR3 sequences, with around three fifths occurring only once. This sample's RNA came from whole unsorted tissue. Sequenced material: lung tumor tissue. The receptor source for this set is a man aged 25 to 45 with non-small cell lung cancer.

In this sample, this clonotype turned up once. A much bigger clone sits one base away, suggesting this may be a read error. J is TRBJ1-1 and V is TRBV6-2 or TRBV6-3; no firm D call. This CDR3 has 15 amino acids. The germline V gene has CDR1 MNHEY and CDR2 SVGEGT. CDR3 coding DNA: TGTGCCAGGAGTTCCCCGTCGAAACCGAACACTGAAGCTTTCTTT. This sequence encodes CARSSPSKPNTEAFF.

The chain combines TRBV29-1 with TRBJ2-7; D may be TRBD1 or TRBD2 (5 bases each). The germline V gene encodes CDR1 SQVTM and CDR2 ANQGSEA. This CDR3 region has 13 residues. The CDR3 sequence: CNAADTPGHEQYF. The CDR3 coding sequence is TGCAACGCCGCAGACACCCCGGGGCACGAGCAGTACTTC.

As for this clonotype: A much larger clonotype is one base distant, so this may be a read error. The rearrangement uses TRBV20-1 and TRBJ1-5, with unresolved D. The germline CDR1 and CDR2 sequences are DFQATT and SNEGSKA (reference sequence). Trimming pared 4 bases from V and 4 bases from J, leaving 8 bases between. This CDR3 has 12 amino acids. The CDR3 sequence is CSATVGNQPQHF. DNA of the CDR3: TGCAGTGCTACGGTAGGGAATCAGCCCCAGCATTTT.

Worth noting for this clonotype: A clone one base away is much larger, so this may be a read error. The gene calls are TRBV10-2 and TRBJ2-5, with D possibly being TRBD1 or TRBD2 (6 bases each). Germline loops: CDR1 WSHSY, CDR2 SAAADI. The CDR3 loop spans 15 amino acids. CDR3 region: CASGELGGGSETQYF. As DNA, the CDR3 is TGCGCCAGCGGTGAGTTAGGGGGAGGCAGCGAGACCCAGTACTTC.

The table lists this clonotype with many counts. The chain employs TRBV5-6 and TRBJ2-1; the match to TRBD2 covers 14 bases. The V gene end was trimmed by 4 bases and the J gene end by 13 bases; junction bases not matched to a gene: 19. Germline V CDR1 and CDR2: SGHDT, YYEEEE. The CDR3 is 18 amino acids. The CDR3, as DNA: TGTGCCAGCAGCCCCGGGACAGGGGGTAAAGGGACTAGCGGGGGCCAGTTCTTC. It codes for CASSPGTGGKGTSGGQFF. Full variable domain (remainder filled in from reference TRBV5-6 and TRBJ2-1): DAGVTQSPTHLIKTRGQQVTLRCSPKSGHDTVSWYQQALGQGPQFIFQYYEEEERQRGNFPDRFSGHQFPNYSSELNVNALLLGDSALYLCASSPGTGGKGTSGGQFFGPGTRLTVL.

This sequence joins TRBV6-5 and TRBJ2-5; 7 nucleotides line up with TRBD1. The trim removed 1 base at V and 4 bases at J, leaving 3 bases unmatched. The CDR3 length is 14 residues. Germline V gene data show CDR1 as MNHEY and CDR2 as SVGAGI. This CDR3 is CASSYLTGRETQYF. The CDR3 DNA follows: TGTGCCAGCAGTTACTTGACAGGGCGAGAGACCCAGTACTTC.

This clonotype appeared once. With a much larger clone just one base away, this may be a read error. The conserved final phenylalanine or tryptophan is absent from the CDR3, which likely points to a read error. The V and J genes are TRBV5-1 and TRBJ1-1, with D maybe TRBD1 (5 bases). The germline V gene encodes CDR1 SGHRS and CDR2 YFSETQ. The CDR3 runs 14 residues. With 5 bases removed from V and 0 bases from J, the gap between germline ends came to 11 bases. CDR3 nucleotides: TGCGCCAGCAGGGGGGACGTACTGAACACTGAAGCTTTCCTT. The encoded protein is CASRGDVLNTEAFL.

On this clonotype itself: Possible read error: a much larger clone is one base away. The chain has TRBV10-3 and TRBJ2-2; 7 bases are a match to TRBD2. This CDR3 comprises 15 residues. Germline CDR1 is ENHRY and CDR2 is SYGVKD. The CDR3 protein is CAISLRRENTGGLFF. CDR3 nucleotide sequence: TGTGCCATCAGTCTTAGGCGGGAGAACACCGGGGGGCTGTTTTTT.

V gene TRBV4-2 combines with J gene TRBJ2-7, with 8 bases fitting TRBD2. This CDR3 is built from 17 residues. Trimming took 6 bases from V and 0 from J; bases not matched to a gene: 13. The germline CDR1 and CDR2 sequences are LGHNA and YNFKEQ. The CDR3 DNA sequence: TGTGCCAGCAGTCCCGAGGTAGGCGGGAGGAGCTCCTACGAGCAGTACTTC. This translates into CASSPEVGGRSSYEQYF.

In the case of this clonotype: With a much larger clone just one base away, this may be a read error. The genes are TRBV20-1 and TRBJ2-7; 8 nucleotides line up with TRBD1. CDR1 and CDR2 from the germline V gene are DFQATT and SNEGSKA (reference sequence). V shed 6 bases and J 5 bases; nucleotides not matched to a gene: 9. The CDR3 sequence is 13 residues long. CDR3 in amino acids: CSATGQGCDEQYF. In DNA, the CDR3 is TGCAGTGCCACCGGACAGGGCTGCGACGAGCAGTACTTC.

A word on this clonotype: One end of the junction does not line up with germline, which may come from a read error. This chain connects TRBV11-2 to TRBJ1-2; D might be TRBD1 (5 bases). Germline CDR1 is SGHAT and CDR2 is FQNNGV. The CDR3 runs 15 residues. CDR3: CTSSSDPQGIHDYTF. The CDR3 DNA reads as TGTACCAGCAGCTCAGATCCCCAGGGCATCCATGACTACACCTTC.

This CDR3 reads CSAGGSANEEVFF. For the CDR3, the DNA is TGCAGTGCAGGGGGCAGCGCTAATGAAGAAGTGTTTTTT. The V and J genes are TRBV20-1 and TRBJ1-4, with TRBD1 identical over 7 bases. With V trimmed by 6 bases and J by 15 bases, 16 bases remained unmatched. This CDR3 has 13 amino acids. Germline CDR1 is DFQATT and CDR2 is SNEGSKA (reference sequence).

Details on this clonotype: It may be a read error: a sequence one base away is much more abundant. DNA for the CDR3: TGTACCAGCAGTGATTGGGGGGCGGGTCAGCCCCAGCATTTT. It specifies CTSSDWGAGQPQHF. This sequence joins TRBV6-1 and TRBJ1-5; perhaps TRBD1 as D (6 bases). Per germline, CDR1 MNHNS and CDR2 SASEGT. The CDR3 consists of 14 residues.

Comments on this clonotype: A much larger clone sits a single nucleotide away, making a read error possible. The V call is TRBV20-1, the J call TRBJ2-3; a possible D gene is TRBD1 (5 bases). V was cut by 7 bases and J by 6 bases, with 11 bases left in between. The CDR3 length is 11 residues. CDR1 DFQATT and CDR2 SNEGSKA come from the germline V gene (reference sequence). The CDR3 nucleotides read TGCAGTGATGGGGCGGAGGATACGCAGTATTTT. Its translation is CSDGAEDTQYF.

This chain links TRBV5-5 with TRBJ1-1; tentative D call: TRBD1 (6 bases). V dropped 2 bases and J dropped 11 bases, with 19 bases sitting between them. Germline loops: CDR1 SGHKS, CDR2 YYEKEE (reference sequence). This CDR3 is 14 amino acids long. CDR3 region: CASSLGQLDTQAFF. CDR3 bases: TGTGCCAGCAGCTTAGGACAGCTAGACACTCAGGCTTTCTTT.

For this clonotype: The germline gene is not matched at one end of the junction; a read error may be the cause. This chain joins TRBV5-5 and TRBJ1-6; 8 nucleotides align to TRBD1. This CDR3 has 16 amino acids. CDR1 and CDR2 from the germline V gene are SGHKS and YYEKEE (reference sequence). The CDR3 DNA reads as TGTGCCACCAGCTGGGACAGGAGCCCGTCCAATTCACCCCTCCACTTT. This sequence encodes CATSWDRSPSNSPLHF.

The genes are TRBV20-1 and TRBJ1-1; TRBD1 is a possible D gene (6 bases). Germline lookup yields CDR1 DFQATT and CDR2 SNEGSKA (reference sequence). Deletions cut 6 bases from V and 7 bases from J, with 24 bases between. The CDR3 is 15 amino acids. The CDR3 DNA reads TGCAGTGCCGTGACCGGGACTTCGGGGGACATTGAAGCTTTCTTT. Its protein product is CSAVTGTSGDIEAFF.

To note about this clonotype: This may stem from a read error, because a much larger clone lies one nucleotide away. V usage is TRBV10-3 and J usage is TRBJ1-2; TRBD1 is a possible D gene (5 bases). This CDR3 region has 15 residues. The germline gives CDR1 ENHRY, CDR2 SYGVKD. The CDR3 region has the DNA TGTGCCATCTGTGAGAGGGACCAGGAACGCTATGGCTACACCTTC. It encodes CAICERDQERYGYTF.

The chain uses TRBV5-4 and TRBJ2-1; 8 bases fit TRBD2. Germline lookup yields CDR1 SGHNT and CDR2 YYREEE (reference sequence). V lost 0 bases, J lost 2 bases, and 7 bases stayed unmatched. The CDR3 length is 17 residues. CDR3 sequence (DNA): TGTGCCAGCAGCTTGGGTGCCGGGGGGGTCACCTACAATGAGCAGTTCTTC. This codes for CASSLGAGGVTYNEQFF.

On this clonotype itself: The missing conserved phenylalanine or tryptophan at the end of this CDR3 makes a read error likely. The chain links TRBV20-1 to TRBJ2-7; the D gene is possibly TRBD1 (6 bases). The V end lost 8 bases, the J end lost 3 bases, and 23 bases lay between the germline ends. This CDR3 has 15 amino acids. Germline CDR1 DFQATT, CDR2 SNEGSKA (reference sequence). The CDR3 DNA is TGCAGTACCCAATTACAGGGAAAGGTCAACTACGAGCAGTACCTC. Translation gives CSTQLQGKVNYEQYL.

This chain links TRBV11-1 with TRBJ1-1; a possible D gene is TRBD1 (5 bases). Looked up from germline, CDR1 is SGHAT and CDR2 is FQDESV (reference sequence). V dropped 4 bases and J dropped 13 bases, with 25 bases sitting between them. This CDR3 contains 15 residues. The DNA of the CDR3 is TGTGCCAGCAGCTCGCCCGACAGCCTGAACACTGAGGTTTTCTTT. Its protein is CASSSPDSLNTEVFF.

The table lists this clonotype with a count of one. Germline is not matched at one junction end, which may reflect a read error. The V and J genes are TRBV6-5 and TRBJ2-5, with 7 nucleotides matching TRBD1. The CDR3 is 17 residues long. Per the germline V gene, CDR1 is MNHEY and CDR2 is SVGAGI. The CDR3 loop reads CAGSARLGTEVWETQYF. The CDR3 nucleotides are TGTGCCGGCAGTGCTCGACTCGGGACAGAGGTATGGGAGACCCAGTACTTC.

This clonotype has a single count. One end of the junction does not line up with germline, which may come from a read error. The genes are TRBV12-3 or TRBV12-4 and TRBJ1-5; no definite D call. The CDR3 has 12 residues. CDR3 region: CASSFWEQPQRF. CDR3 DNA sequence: TGTGCCAGCAGTTTCTGGGAACAGCCCCAGCGTTTT.

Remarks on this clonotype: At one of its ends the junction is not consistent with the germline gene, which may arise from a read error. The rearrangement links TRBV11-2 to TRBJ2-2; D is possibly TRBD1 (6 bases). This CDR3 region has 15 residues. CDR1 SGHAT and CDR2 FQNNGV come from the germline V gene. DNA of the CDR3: TGTGCCAGCTCGAAACTGGGACACAACATCGGGGAGCTGTTCTTT. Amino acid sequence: CASSKLGHNIGELFF.

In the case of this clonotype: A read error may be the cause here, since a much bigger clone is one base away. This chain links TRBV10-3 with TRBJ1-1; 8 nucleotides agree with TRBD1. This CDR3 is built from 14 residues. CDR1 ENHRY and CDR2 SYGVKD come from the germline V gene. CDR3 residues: CTISVTGGNTEAFF. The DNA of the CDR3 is TGTACCATCAGTGTTACAGGGGGGAACACTGAAGCTTTCTTT.

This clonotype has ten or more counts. DNA for the CDR3: TGTGCCAGCAGCTTGGTTCAGGGTTGGGGCTACACCTTC. It is translated as CASSLVQGWGYTF. The chain couples TRBV5-4 to TRBJ1-2, with D tentatively TRBD1 (5 bases). This CDR3 has 13 amino acids. Per the germline V gene, CDR1 is SGHNT and CDR2 is YYREEE (reference sequence). The ends were cut back, 0 bases at V and 8 bases at J, with 11 bases in the middle.